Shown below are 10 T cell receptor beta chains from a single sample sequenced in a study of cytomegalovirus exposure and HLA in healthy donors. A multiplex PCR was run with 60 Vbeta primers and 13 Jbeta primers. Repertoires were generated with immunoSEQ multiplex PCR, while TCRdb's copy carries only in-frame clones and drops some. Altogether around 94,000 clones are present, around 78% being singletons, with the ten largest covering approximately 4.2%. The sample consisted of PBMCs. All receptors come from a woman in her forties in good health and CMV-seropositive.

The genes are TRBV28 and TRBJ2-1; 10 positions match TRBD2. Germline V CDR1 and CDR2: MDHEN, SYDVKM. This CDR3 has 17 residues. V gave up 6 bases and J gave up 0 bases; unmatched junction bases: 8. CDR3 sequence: CASSFGLAESSYNEQFF. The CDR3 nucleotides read TGTGCCAGCAGCTTTGGACTAGCGGAGAGCTCCTACAATGAGCAGTTCTTC.

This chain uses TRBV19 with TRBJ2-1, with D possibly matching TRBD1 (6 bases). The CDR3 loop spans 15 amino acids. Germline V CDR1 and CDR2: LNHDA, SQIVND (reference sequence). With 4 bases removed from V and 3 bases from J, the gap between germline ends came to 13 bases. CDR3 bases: TGTGCCAGTAGTACCGGGACAACTATCTACAATGAGCAGTTCTTC. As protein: CASSTGTTIYNEQFF.

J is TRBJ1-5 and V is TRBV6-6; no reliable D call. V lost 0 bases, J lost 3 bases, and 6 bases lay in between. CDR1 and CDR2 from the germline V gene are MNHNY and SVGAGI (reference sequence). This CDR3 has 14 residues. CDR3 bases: TGTGCCAGCAGTTACTCGAGGTACAATCAGCCCCAGCATTTT. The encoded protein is CASSYSRYNQPQHF.

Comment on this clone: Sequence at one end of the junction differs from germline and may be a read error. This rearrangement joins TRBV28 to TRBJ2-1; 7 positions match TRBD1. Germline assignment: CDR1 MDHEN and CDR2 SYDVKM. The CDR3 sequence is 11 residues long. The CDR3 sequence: CASSPGQILIF. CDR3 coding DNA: TGTGCCAGCAGTCCGGGACAGATATTGATCTTC.

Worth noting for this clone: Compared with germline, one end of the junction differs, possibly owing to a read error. CDR3 region: CTSSQDTGSRTGELFF. CDR3 in DNA: TGTACCAGCAGCCAAGATACAGGGAGTAGAACCGGGGAGCTGTTTTTT. The rearrangement uses TRBV4-2 and TRBJ2-2; a weak D match, TRBD1 (6 bases). Per germline, CDR1 LGHNA and CDR2 YNFKEQ. This CDR3 spans 16 amino acids.

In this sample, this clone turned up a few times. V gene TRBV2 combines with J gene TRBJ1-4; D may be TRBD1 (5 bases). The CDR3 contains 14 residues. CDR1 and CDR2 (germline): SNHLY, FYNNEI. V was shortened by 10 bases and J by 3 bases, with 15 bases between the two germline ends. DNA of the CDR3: TGTGCCACCTTAAGCGACAGCTCTAATGAAAAACTGTTTTTT. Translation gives CATLSDSSNEKLFF.

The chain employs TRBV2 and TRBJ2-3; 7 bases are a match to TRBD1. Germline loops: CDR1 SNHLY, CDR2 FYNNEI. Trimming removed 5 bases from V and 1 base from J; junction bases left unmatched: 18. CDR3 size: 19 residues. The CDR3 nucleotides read TGTGCCAGCAGTAAACAACCAGGGACAGCCAGGAGTGGCACAGATACGCAGTATTTT. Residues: CASSKQPGTARSGTDTQYF.

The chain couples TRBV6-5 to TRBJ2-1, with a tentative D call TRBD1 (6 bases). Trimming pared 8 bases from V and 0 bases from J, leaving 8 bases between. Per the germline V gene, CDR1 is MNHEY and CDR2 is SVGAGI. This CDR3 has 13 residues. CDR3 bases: TGTGCCAGCGGACAGAGCTCCTACAATGAGCAGTTCTTC. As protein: CASGQSSYNEQFF.

The CDR3 loop is CASSLDGATNEKLFF. In nucleotides, the CDR3 is TGTGCCAGCAGCCTGGACGGTGCAACTAATGAAAAACTGTTTTTT. The chain links TRBV5-4 to TRBJ1-4; no clear D. V lost 4 bases to trimming and J lost 0 bases, with 10 bases between them. This CDR3 contains 15 residues. Germline CDR1 and CDR2: SGHNT and YYREEE (reference sequence).

The CDR3 sequence is CASSFSGAYNEQFF. The CDR3 DNA reads as TGCGCCAGCAGCTTTTCGGGGGCCTACAATGAGCAGTTCTTC. J is TRBJ2-1 and V is TRBV5-1; D perhaps matches TRBD2 (6 bases). The ends were cut back, 2 bases at V and 2 bases at J, with 8 bases in the middle. Germline CDR1 is SGHRS and CDR2 is YFSETQ. The length of the CDR3 is 14 residues.